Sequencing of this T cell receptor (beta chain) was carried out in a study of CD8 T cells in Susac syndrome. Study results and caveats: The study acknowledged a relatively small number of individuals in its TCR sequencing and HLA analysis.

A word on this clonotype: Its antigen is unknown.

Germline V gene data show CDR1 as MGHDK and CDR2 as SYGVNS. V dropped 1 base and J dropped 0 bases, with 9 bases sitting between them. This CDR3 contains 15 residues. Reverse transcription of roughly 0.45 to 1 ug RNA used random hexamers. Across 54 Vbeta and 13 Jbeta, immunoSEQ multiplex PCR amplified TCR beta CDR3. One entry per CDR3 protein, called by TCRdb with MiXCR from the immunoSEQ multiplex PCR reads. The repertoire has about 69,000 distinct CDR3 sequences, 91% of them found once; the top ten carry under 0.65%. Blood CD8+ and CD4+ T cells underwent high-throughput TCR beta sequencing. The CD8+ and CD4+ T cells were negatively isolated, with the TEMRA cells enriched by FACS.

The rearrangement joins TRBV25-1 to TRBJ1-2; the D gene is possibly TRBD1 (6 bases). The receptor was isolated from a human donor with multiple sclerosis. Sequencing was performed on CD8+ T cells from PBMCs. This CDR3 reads CASSEWTASNYGYTF. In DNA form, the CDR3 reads TGTGCCAGCAGTGAATGGACAGCTTCTAACTATGGCTACACCTTC.